This T cell receptor beta chain was recorded in a study of cytomegalovirus exposure and HLA in healthy donors. Study-wide results and limits: Most TCR sequences were seen very rarely across donors, but some public TCRs occurred in many. Evidence from a later analysis indicated that most CMV-associated TCR beta chains looked HLA-restricted.

As to this clone: Antigen unknown.

The length of the CDR3 is 11 residues. Germline-derived CDR1 and CDR2 are SGHTA and FQGNSA. V was cut by 2 bases and J by 8 bases, with 6 bases left in between. Use of 60 Vbeta and 13 Jbeta primers characterized the PCR. Sequencing used immunoSEQ multiplex PCR; TCRdb keeps in-frame clones, though not all of them. The table shows hundreds of thousands of clones, with roughly four fifths occurring only once. Sample: PBMCs. This clonotype was sampled from a girl under 18 in good health and CMV-seronegative. The J gene is TRBJ1-2, the V gene TRBV7-2; a possible D gene is TRBD1 (5 bases). The CDR3 is CASSLQGGYTF. The CDR3 DNA sequence: TGTGCCAGCAGCTTACAGGGCGGCTACACCTTC. Together with reference TRBV7-2 and TRBJ1-2, the CDR3 gives the full variable domain: GAGVSQSPSNKVTEKGKDVELRCDPISGHTALYWYRQSLGQGLEFLIYFQGNSAPDKSGLPSDRFSAERTGGSVSTLTIQRTQQEDSAVYLCASSLQGGYTFGSGTRLTVV.